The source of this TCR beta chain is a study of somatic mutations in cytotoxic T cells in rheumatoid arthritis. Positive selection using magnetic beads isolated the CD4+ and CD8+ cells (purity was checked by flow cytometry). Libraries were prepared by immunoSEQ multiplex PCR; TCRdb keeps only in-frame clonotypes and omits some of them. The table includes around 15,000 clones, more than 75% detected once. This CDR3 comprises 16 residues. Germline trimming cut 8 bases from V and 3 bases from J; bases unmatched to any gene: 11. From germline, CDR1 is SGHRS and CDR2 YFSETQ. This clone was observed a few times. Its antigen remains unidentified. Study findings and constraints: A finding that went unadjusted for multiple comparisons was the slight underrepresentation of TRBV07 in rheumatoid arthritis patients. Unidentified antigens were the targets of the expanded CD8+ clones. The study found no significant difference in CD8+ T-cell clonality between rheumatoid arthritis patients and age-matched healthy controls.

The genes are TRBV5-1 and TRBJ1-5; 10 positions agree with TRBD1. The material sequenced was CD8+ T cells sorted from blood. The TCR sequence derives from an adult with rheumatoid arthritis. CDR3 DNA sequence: TGCGCCAGATGGGACAGGGGCGGCTTTTCCAATCAGCCCCAGCATTTT. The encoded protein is CARWDRGGFSNQPQHF.